The clone carrying this TCR beta chain was seen only once. These data originate in a study of blood T cell repertoires in COVID-19. Study-wide context: Samples representing acute and convalescent COVID-19 were sourced from the United States, Italy and Spain. Sources were T cells, B-cell-depleted T cells, or PBMCs; the material itself was cDNA or gDNA.

Under the authors' procedure: Researchers report that nucleated cell counts were estimated from reference gene primer amplification. TCRdb's copy holds only in-frame clones and misses some; the assay was immunoSEQ multiplex PCR. From that table come the V and J calls and clone size; the DNA was used to work out D and trimming. This table has 70,000 to 100,000 clones, around 87% appearing once. The V and J ends lost 0 bases and 3 bases respectively, with 11 bases between them. The CDR3 sequence is 15 residues long. Germline V gives CDR1 SGHAT, CDR2 FQNNGV. This clonotype was obtained from a woman older than 75 with active or convalescent COVID-19. The rearrangement links TRBV11-2 to TRBJ1-2; no clear D. The sample was peripheral blood. CDR3 DNA sequence: TGTGCCAGCAGCTTAGATCCCCCGTTTCACTATGGCTACACCTTC. Amino acids: CASSLDPPFHYGYTF. The full variable domain, in which reference TRBV11-2 and TRBJ1-2 provide the parts outside the CDR3, is EAGVAQSPRYKIIEKRQSVAFWCNPISGHATLYWYQQILGQGPKLLIQFQNNGVVDDSQLPKDRFSAERLKGVDSTLKIQPAKLEDSAVYLCASSLDPPFHYGYTFGSGTRLTVV.